This T cell receptor beta chain was sequenced in a study of T cell responses to AZD1222 COVID-19 vaccine. Findings and caveats of the study: Repertoires were obtained only post-peak T cell response. Reportedly, close to half of spike-specific TCRs are directed against unmutated variant regions.

CDR1 is SNHLY, CDR2 FYNNEI, per germline. With 6 bases removed from V and 1 base from J, the gap between germline ends came to 9 bases. The CDR3 covers 14 residues. TCRdb keeps only in-frame clones here, not all; method: immunoSEQ multiplex PCR. The data contain more than 120,000 clones, approximately 90% of them seen just once; the ten biggest clones take up around 1.5%. Comments on this clone: Antigen unknown.

This TCR derives from an adult who received the AZD1222 COVID-19 vaccine. The source material was peripheral blood, sampled 28 days after the second AZD1222 dose. This chain joins TRBV2 and TRBJ2-2; unclear D gene. The CDR3 protein is CASRGTQNTGELFF. As DNA, the CDR3 is TGTGCCAGCAGAGGTACACAGAACACCGGGGAGCTGTTTTTT.